The entry below gives a single T cell receptor (beta chain) sequence along with its context. The antigen is unknown. The data derive from a study of cytomegalovirus exposure and HLA in healthy donors. The PCR contained 60 Vbeta and 13 Jbeta primers. The table came from immunoSEQ multiplex PCR; TCRdb's copy has only in-frame clones and leaves some out. In the table there are roughly 180,000 clones, about 10% of which are singletons. Points from the study as a whole: Data from an earlier analysis indicated that most TCR beta V segments were productive either about 87% or about 30% of the time.

The CDR3 totals 15 residues. Germline V gene lookup returns CDR1 SGHNT and CDR2 YENEEA. The V gene lost 0 bases and the J gene lost 7 bases, with 12 bases spanning the gap. Whereas donors were nominally healthy upon sampling, unrecorded immune exposures were probable. The rearrangement links TRBV11-3 to TRBJ2-2, with a possible D match to TRBD2 (5 bases). The sequence came from a woman in her twenties or thirties in good health and CMV-seropositive. The specimen sequenced was PBMCs. The CDR3 region is CASSLESGNGGELFF. The CDR3 DNA is TGTGCCAGCAGCTTAGAGTCGGGGAACGGCGGGGAGCTGTTTTTT.